This T cell receptor beta chain appears in the sequencing data of a study of blood T cell repertoires in COVID-19 (dated by TCRdb to 2018 to 2020). Concerning the study at large: The collaborator samples originated in the United States, Italy and Spain and spanned the acute and convalescent phases of COVID-19. The samples were drawn from the first 160 participants of the ongoing ImmuneRACE study and from 950 to 1,500 subjects provided by 6 global collaborators. The dataset comprised deeply sampled blood TCRbeta repertoires from subjects exposed to, actively infected with, or recovered from COVID-19. A freely available public database, intended as a resource for researchers studying the immune response to SARS-CoV-2, is where the repertoires were released. Nearly every sample came with metadata listing a de-identified subject ID, COVID-19 status, age in years and sex. The material from the prospective study consisted of cDNA or gDNA derived from T cells, B-cell-depleted T cells, or PBMCs. Where HLA class I and class II types were available, the types were taken from metadata supplied by the sample provider, not from assay-based typing.

Enrolling through a virtual design, the prospective study's participants ranged in age from about 18 to 89 years and lived across about two dozen United States geographic areas. In the prospective study, cohorts were assigned on the basis of participant-reported clinical history obtained from a screening survey and a study questionnaire. Each participant in the prospective study had whole blood, serum and a nasopharyngeal or oropharyngeal swab collected by mobile phlebotomists. Prospective study participants could optionally give additional blood draws and questionnaires over a roughly two-month period. Blood samples from the prospective study were shipped frozen or at room temperature prior to DNA extraction. Overall results and qualifications from the work: How much clinical and demographic metadata was included differed by source and by participant, and the metadata was provided uncurated.

Including the terminal cysteine and phenylalanine, the CDR3 comprises 13 residues. Of the read, only the CDR3 DNA is kept; its 39 bases are in frame from base 1. V sheds 1 base and J sheds 4 bases, leaving 7 bases between their ends. A word on this clone: Its specific antigen is unknown. No clone much larger than this one lies a single base away; base qualities are absent.

TCRbeta CDR3 regions were amplified from genomic DNA by means of the immunoSEQ Assay, a bias-controlled multiplex PCR. The source study handled its data this way. The number of nucleated cells in each sample was estimated by amplification of reference gene primers within the assay. To quantify the absolute abundance of each unique TCRbeta CDR3 rearrangement, sequence reads were collapsed and filtered. For each sample, productive Simpson clonality was calculated as the square root of Simpson's diversity index across productive rearrangements. In TCRdb, the immuneACCESS table is reduced to in-frame sequences with V and J assigned. These tables do not hold every clone; where another copy was compared, an unresolved V gene accounts for under half, and the others remain unexplained. From that table come the V and J calls and clone size; the DNA was used to work out D and trimming. This sample lists about 150,000 clones; roughly 90% were detected once. The top ten clones comprise approximately 1.3% of the sample.

This sequence uses TRBV12-3 or TRBV12-4 and TRBJ1-2, with the D gene not confidently named. Material for sequencing was PBMCs or T cells enriched from blood (not recorded which). The receptor was derived from a young woman with acute COVID-19. The sequenced DNA: TGTGCCAGCAGTTTAGAGAGGGCCTATGGCTACACCTTC. Its protein reads: CASSLERAYGYTF.